One and the same sample provided the 20 T cell receptor beta chains below, sequenced in a study of neurological immune-mediated disorders. Each CDR3 protein is one row after TCRdb ran MiXCR on the 5' RACE reads. This table has under 60,000 distinct CDR3 sequences, 10% to 13% appearing once. Sample: PBMCs. These TCRs come from a woman aged 40 to 50 with HTLV-1-associated myelopathy (HAM/TSP).

In its sample, this clonotype was seen many times. V and J are TRBV5-1 and TRBJ2-7; TRBD1 is a possible D gene (7 bases). This CDR3 is 15 amino acids long. With 8 bases removed from V and 3 bases from J, the gap between germline ends came to 21 bases. Germline values: CDR1 SGHRS, CDR2 YFSETQ. CDR3 amino acids: CASSTSAGGLYEQYF. The CDR3 DNA is TGCGCCAGTTCAACATCTGCAGGGGGGCTCTACGAGCAGTACTTC.

This clonotype occurred many times. The CDR3 here is CASSLDSSYNEQFF. The CDR3 nucleotides are TGCGCCAGCAGCTTGGACTCCTCCTACAATGAGCAGTTCTTC. V is TRBV5-1 and J is TRBJ2-1; D is unclear. Germline V gene sequence: CDR1 SGHRS, CDR2 YFSETQ. There are 14 residues in the CDR3. Trimming removed 0 bases from V and 0 bases from J, with 4 bases in between.

This clonotype occurred many times. The chain employs TRBV4-1 and TRBJ1-1, with a possible D match to TRBD1 (5 bases). The V gene's germline CDR1 is MGHRA and CDR2 YSYEKL. V lost 0 bases, J lost 0 bases, and 11 bases lay in between. This CDR3 is 16 amino acids long. DNA of the CDR3: TGCGCCAGCAGCCAAGACCTCGGGACGGTGAACACTGAAGCTTTCTTT. This codes for CASSQDLGTVNTEAFF.

The sample holds many counts of this clonotype. The chain is built from TRBV4-2 and TRBJ2-3; the match to TRBD2 covers 8 bases. CDR1 and CDR2 from the germline V gene are LGHNA and YNFKEQ. V shed 0 bases and J 1 base; nucleotides not matched to a gene: 12. The CDR3 totals 19 residues. The CDR3 reads CASSQDRTGGPGGTDTQYF. The CDR3 coding sequence is TGTGCCAGCAGCCAAGATCGAACGGGGGGGCCAGGGGGCACAGATACGCAGTATTTT.

This clonotype was seen a few times. The chain carries TRBV6-5 and TRBJ2-7; a weak D match, TRBD2 (6 bases). The CDR3 is 16 amino acids. Germline V lookup: CDR1 MNHEY, CDR2 SVGAGI. V lost 2 bases to trimming and J lost 3 bases, with 17 bases between them. The DNA of the CDR3 is TGTGCCAGCAGTTACGGGCCCCCGGGACTCAGCTACGAGCAGTACTTC. Its protein product is CASSYGPPGLSYEQYF.

Many counts were recorded for this clonotype. The chain recombines TRBV20-1 with TRBJ2-1; tentatively, D is TRBD2 (7 bases). The ends were cut back, 2 bases at V and 4 bases at J, with 12 bases in the middle. Germline CDR1 DFQATT, CDR2 SNEGSKA (reference sequence). The CDR3 is 14 amino acids. The CDR3: CSARRGGAYNEQFF. CDR3 nucleotide sequence: TGCAGTGCTAGAAGGGGGGGCGCGTACAATGAGCAGTTCTTC.

This clonotype was detected many times. The J gene is TRBJ1-5, the V gene TRBV29-1, with TRBD1 identical over 9 bases. Germline trimming cut 7 bases from V and 3 bases from J; bases unmatched to any gene: 7. CDR1 SQVTM and CDR2 ANQGSEA come from the germline V gene. The CDR3 length is 14 residues. DNA of the CDR3: TGCAGCGCGGTGGGACAGGGTCACAATCAGCCCCAGCATTTT. Translation: CSAVGQGHNQPQHF. The full variable domain, in which reference TRBV29-1 and TRBJ1-5 provide the parts outside the CDR3, is SAVISQKPSRDICQRGTSLTIQCQVDSQVTMMFWYRQQPGQSLTLIATANQGSEATYESGFVIDKFPISRPNLTFSTLTVSNMSPEDSSIYLCSAVGQGHNQPQHFGDGTRLSIL.

This clonotype was observed at least ten times. V usage is TRBV10-3 and J usage is TRBJ2-7; 12 bases are shared with TRBD1. The CDR3 is made up of 14 amino acids. The junction had 3 bases not matched to a gene; V was cut back by 7 bases and J by 2 bases. Germline V gene sequence: CDR1 ENHRY, CDR2 SYGVKD. The DNA for the CDR3 is TGTGCCATCAAGGGACAGGGGGCAACCTACGAGCAGTACTTC. Residues: CAIKGQGATYEQYF.

At least ten counts were recorded for this clonotype. The J gene is TRBJ2-1, the V gene TRBV7-2; no definite D call. The CDR3 totals 13 residues. The germline gives CDR1 SGHTA, CDR2 FQGNSA. V was pared by 5 bases and J by 13 bases, with 18 bases between. CDR3 nucleotides: TGTGCCAGCAGCCCCAAGGGTGGTCCCGGCCAGTTCTTC. This gives the protein CASSPKGGPGQFF.

In its sample, this clonotype was seen a few times. The DNA of the CDR3 is TGCGCCAGCAGCTTGGGGGCAGCCTTGCAGGGAGAGCAGTACTTC. This encodes CASSLGAALQGEQYF. The chain uses TRBV5-1 and TRBJ2-7; D is perhaps TRBD1 (5 bases). Trimming pared 0 bases from V and 7 bases from J, leaving 17 bases between. Germline V CDR1 and CDR2: SGHRS, YFSETQ. The CDR3 has 15 amino acids.

At least ten counts were recorded for this clonotype. The V gene is TRBV4-3, the J gene TRBJ1-2, with D uncertain. CDR3 size: 13 residues. The V and J ends lost 4 bases and 6 bases respectively, with 12 bases between them. Germline V gene data show CDR1 as LGHNA and CDR2 as YSLEER. The CDR3 DNA follows: TGCGCCAGCAGCCCCCGAGGGCTTAATGGCTACACCTTC. This gives the protein CASSPRGLNGYTF.

This clonotype was detected ten times or more. This sequence joins TRBV24-1 and TRBJ2-1; D not resolved. The CDR3 covers 15 residues. Germline CDR1 reads KGHDR; CDR2 reads SFDVKD. V was pared by 3 bases and J by 5 bases, with 13 bases between. This CDR3 is CATSDPPQGDNEQFF. CDR3 in DNA: TGTGCCACCAGTGATCCGCCCCAAGGAGACAATGAGCAGTTCTTC.

This clonotype was observed at least ten times. The chain couples TRBV19 to TRBJ1-1, with D hard to call. CDR3 length equals 17 residues. Germline CDR1 and CDR2: LNHDA and SQIVND (reference sequence). The V end was cut by 3 bases, the J end by 4 bases, with 21 bases between. The DNA for the CDR3 is TGTGCCAGTAGTATTTTTTCCGTCCTCCAGCCCAGCACTGAAGCTTTCTTT. It translates to CASSIFSVLQPSTEAFF. The full variable domain, its missing parts supplied by reference TRBV19 and TRBJ1-1, is DGGITQSPKYLFRKEGQNVTLSCEQNLNHDAMYWYRQDPGQGLRLIYYSQIVNDFQKGDIAEGYSVSREKKESFPLTVTSAQKNPTAFYLCASSIFSVLQPSTEAFFGQGTRLTVV.

The chain joins TRBV29-1 to TRBJ2-5; unclear D gene. Germline CDR1 and CDR2: SQVTM and ANQGSEA. The CDR3 spans 13 residues. V lost 6 bases to trimming and J lost 3 bases, with 14 bases between them. The CDR3 here is CSVSQYGKETQYF. CDR3 DNA: TGCAGCGTCAGTCAATACGGAAAAGAGACCCAGTACTTC. The variable domain in full, completed from reference TRBV29-1 and TRBJ2-5, reads SAVISQKPSRDICQRGTSLTIQCQVDSQVTMMFWYRQQPGQSLTLIATANQGSEATYESGFVIDKFPISRPNLTFSTLTVSNMSPEDSSIYLCSVSQYGKETQYFGPGTRLLVL.

This clonotype was observed at least ten times. The CDR3 region has the DNA TGTGCCAGTAGTGGTACAGTCCAAGAGACCCAGTACTTC. Protein sequence: CASSGTVQETQYF. This chain connects TRBV19 to TRBJ2-5; D remains ambiguous. The CDR3 spans 13 residues. Per the germline V gene, CDR1 is LNHDA and CDR2 is SQIVND (reference sequence). Deletions cut 5 bases from V and 1 base from J, with 8 bases between.

This clonotype was observed many times. The rearrangement uses TRBV18 and TRBJ2-5; tentatively, D is TRBD1 or TRBD2 (7 bases each). There are 17 residues in the CDR3. Trimming shortened V by 8 bases and J by 2 bases, and 24 bases separated the two germline ends. CDR1 and CDR2 (germline): KGHSH, LQKENI. CDR3 in amino acids: CASAPGLDRVGQETQYF. The CDR3, as DNA: TGTGCCAGCGCTCCTGGACTAGACAGGGTGGGGCAAGAGACCCAGTACTTC.

This clonotype was seen ten or more times. The J gene is TRBJ2-7, the V gene TRBV12-3 or TRBV12-4; weak D call: TRBD2 (5 bases). This CDR3 is 11 amino acids long. V lost 2 bases and J lost 7, with 6 bases in between. The CDR3 loop is CASSLSGEQYF. The CDR3 DNA sequence: TGTGCCAGCAGTTTATCGGGAGAGCAGTACTTC.

This chain joins TRBV7-9 and TRBJ2-1; TRBD1 aligns across 7 bases. With 1 base clipped from V and 3 bases from J, the junction kept 3 bases outside the gene matches. The V gene's germline CDR1 is SEHNR and CDR2 FQNEAQ (reference sequence). CDR3 length: 15 amino acids. CDR3 residues: CASSLGGQVYNEQFF. CDR3 coding DNA: TGTGCCAGCAGCTTAGGTGGACAGGTCTACAATGAGCAGTTCTTC. Full variable domain (missing parts from reference TRBV7-9 and TRBJ2-1): DTGVSQNPRHKITKRGQNVTFRCDPISEHNRLYWYRQTLGQGPEFLTYFQNEAQLEKSRLLSDRFSAERPKGSFSTLEIQRTEQGDSAMYLCASSLGGQVYNEQFFGPGTRLTVL.

This clonotype was seen many times. The chain carries TRBV12-3 or TRBV12-4 and TRBJ2-7; TRBD1 is a possible D gene (5 bases). Deletions cut 3 bases from V and 5 bases from J, with 14 bases between. This CDR3 spans 14 amino acids. The CDR3 loop is CASSFDPLGDEQYF. The CDR3 region has the DNA TGTGCCAGCAGTTTTGATCCCCTAGGGGACGAGCAGTACTTC.

This clonotype was seen many times. The chain carries TRBV20-1 and TRBJ1-2; 7 bases fit TRBD1. CDR3 length: 13 amino acids. Germline CDR1 DFQATT, CDR2 SNEGSKA (reference sequence). J was trimmed by 5 bases and V by 2 bases; bases with no gene match: 5. The CDR3 region has the DNA TGCAGTGCTAGACCCGGGACAGCATATGGCTACACCTTC. It specifies CSARPGTAYGYTF.